The rows below give T cell receptor beta chains drawn from one sample of a study of human T cells and chemical hapten exposure. MiXCR was run by TCRdb on the RACE reads, yielding one entry per CDR3 protein. The repertoire holds about 200,000 distinct CDR3 sequences, with 20% to 25% as singletons. Here the sequenced sample was whole blood, taken in connection with sensitization to the hapten diphenylcyclopropenone (DPC). The receptors shown here come from a woman aged 40 to 50 with alopecia areata. Some clones in this sample may be carry-over from other donors' samples. The conserved cysteine and the conserved F or W are not part of the CDR3 here. A D gene is named only where the DNA matches it firmly. Not every row has a clone size; where given, it reads once, few, many or a size class.

d_call j_call v_call clone_size cdr3_aa
NA TRBJ2-3 TRBV29-1 few SGGLSGPTDTQY
NA TRBJ2-4 TRBV4-1 few ASSQGERSTKNIQY
NA TRBJ2-7 TRBV9 NA ASSFSQSSYEQY
TRBD2 TRBJ2-7 TRBV20-1 few SARDEIERGSYEQY
NA TRBJ1-1 TRBV20-1 NA SASLVNQGAEAF
NA TRBJ2-7 TRBV20-1 NA SAREGPTEQY
NA TRBJ2-7 TRBV9 NA ASSVEGGPSHEQY
TRBD1 TRBJ2-2 TRBV11-3 NA ASSPTGTGNTGELF
NA TRBJ2-7 TRBV6-2/TRBV6-3 NA ASRYPGDEQY
NA TRBJ2-1 TRBV12-3/TRBV12-4 NA ASSSSSNEQF
TRBD1 TRBJ2-3 TRBV7-2 many ASSLAQGADTQY
TRBD1 TRBJ1-4 TRBV9 NA ASSAGTGAQLF
NA TRBJ2-1 TRBV28 few ASSGTLQRGEQF
NA TRBJ2-3 TRBV7-2 many ASSFYSDTQY
NA TRBJ2-6 TRBV7-2 few ASSLSWDSGANVLT
NA TRBJ2-5 TRBV7-8 few ASSPQFRSGETQY
NA TRBJ2-3 TRBV20-1 few SARGVVAGLTDTQY